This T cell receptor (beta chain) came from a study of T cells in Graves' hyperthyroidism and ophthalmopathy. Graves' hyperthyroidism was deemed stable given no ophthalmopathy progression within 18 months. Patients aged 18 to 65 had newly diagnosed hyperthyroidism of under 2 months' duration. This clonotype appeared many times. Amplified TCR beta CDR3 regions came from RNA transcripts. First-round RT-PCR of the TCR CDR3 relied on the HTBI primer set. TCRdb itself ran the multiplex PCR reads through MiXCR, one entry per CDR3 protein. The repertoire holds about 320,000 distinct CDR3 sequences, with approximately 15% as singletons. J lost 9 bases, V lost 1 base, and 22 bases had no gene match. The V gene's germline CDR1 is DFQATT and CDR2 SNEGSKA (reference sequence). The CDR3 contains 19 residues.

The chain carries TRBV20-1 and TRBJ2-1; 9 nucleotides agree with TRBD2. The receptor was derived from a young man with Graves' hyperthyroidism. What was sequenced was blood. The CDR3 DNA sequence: TGCAGTGCTAGAGGCCCTTTAGCGGGAGAGGAAAGGTTATTGGGTGAGCAGTTCTTC. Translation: CSARGPLAGEERLLGEQFF.